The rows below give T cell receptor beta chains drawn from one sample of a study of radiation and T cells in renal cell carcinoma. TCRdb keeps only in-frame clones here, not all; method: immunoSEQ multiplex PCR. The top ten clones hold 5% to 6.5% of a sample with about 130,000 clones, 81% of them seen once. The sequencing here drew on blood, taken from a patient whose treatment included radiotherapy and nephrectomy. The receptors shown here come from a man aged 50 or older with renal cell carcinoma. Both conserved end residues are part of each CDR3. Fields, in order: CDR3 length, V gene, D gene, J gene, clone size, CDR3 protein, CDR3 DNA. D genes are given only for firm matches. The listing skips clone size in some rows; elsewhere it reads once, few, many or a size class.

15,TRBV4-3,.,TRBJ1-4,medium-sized,CASSQGWGSNEKLFF,TGCGCCAGCAGCCAAGGCTGGGGCTCTAATGAAAAACTGTTTTTT
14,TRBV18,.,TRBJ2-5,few,CASSPQGSRETQYF,TGTGCCAGCTCACCACAGGGAAGTCGGGAGACCCAGTACTTC
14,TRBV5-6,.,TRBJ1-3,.,CASSDISSGNTIYF,TGTGCCAGCAGCGACATTAGCTCTGGAAACACCATATATTTT
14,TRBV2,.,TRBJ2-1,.,CASSEALINGEQFF,TGTGCCAGCAGTGAAGCACTTATTAACGGTGAGCAGTTCTTC
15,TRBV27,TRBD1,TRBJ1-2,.,CASSTPGQPNYGYTF,TGTGCCAGCAGTACGCCGGGACAGCCTAACTATGGCTACACCTTC
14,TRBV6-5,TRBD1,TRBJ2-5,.,CASSYSNRGLAQYF,TGTGCCAGCAGTTACTCGAACAGGGGCCTGGCCCAGTACTTC
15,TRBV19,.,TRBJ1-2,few,CASSLNGRGNYGYTF,TGTGCCAGTAGTCTCAATGGCCGGGGAAACTATGGCTACACCTTC
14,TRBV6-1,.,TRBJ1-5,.,CASSLGYSNQPQHF,TGTGCCAGCAGTCTCGGGTATAGCAATCAGCCCCAGCATTTT
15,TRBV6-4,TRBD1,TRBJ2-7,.,CASSECRGQSGEQYF,TGTGCCAGCAGTGAGTGTAGGGGGCAATCCGGCGAGCAGTACTTC
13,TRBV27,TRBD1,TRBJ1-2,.,CASSLQGAHGYTF,TGTGCCAGCAGTTTACAGGGGGCCCATGGCTACACCTTC
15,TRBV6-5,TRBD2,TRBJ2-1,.,CASGLASGSLDEQFF,TGTGCCAGCGGCCTTGCTAGCGGGAGTTTAGATGAGCAGTTCTTC
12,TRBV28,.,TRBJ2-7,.,CASSFQAYEQYF,TGTGCCAGCAGTTTCCAGGCCTACGAGCAGTACTTC
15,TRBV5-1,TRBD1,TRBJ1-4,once,CASSLAQGGNEKLFF,TGCGCCAGCAGCTTGGCCCAGGGGGGTAATGAAAAACTGTTTTTT
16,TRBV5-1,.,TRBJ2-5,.,CASSLADHRVGETQYF,TGCGCCAGCAGCTTGGCCGATCACAGGGTGGGGGAGACCCAGTACTTC
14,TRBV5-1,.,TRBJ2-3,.,CASSRWTVTDTQYF,TGCGCCAGCAGCAGATGGACTGTCACAGATACGCAGTATTTT
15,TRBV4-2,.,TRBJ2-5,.,CASSQAPGEWETQYF,TGTGCCAGCAGCCAAGCCCCAGGGGAGTGGGAGACCCAGTACTTC
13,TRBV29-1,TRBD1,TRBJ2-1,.,CSVEMGQWGEQFF,TGCAGCGTTGAAATGGGACAGTGGGGTGAGCAGTTCTTC
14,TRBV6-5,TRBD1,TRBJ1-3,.,CASSGTASGNTIYF,TGTGCCAGCAGTGGGACAGCCTCTGGAAACACCATATATTTT
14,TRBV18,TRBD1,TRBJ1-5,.,CASSPGQGIQPQHF,TGTGCCAGCTCACCGGGACAGGGGATTCAACCCCAGCATTTT
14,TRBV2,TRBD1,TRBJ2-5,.,CASSIQGAGETQYF,TGTGCCAGCAGTATACAGGGGGCTGGGGAGACCCAGTACTTC
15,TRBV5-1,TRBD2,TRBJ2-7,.,CASSLAGGVSNEQYF,TGCGCCAGCAGCTTGGCGGGGGGAGTGTCGAACGAGCAGTACTTC
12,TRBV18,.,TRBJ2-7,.,CASSPVGYEQYF,TGTGCCAGCTCACCGGTGGGCTACGAGCAGTACTTC
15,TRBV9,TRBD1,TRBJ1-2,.,CASSPRDRGDYGYTF,TGTGCCAGCAGCCCACGCGACAGGGGTGACTATGGCTACACCTTC
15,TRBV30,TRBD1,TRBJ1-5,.,CAWSPGQSPNQPQHF,TGTGCCTGGAGCCCGGGACAGAGCCCTAATCAGCCCCAGCATTTT
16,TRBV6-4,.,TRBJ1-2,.,CASSDSRRGVPYGYTF,TGTGCCAGCAGTGACTCGAGACGGGGAGTTCCCTATGGCTACACCTTC
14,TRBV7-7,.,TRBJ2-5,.,CASSLGANQETQYF,TGTGCTAGCAGCTTAGGGGCAAATCAAGAGACCCAGTACTTC
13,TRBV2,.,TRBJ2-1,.,CASSDLRGNEQFF,TGTGCCAGCAGTGATCTGCGGGGCAATGAGCAGTTCTTC
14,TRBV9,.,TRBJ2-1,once,CATAPGLQEGEQFF,TGTGCCACCGCGCCGGGACTCCAGGAGGGTGAGCAGTTCTTC
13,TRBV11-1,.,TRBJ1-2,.,CASSLARDHGYTF,TGTGCCAGCAGCTTAGCCAGGGATCATGGCTACACCTTC
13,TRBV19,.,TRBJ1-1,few,CASSISGNTEAFF,TGTGCCAGTAGTATTTCAGGGAACACTGAAGCTTTCTTT
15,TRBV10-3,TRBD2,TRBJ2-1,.,CAISQSGGSYNEQFF,TGTGCCATCAGCCAAAGCGGGGGGAGCTACAATGAGCAGTTCTTC
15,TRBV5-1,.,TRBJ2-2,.,CASSLRDPNTGELFF,TGCGCCAGCAGCCTCCGGGACCCCAACACCGGGGAGCTGTTTTTT
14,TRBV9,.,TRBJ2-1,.,CASSVGDGTFEQFF,TGTGCCAGCAGCGTAGGGGACGGGACCTTTGAGCAGTTCTTC
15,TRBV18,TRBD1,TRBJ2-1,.,CASSPRTGGYNEQFF,TGTGCCAGCTCACCACGGACAGGGGGCTACAATGAGCAGTTCTTC
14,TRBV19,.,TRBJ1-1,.,CASSIDRGSTEAFF,TGTGCCAGTAGTATAGATCGGGGAAGCACTGAAGCTTTCTTT
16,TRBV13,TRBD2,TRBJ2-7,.,CASSVMTSVKNYEQYF,TGTGCCAGCAGCGTGATGACTAGCGTAAAGAACTACGAGCAGTACTTC
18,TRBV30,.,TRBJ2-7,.,CAWNSLYRHEGQTYEQYF,TGTGCCTGGAATAGTTTATATCGTCACGAAGGACAGACCTACGAGCAGTACTTC
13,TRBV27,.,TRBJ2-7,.,CASSWRTSYEQYF,TGTGCCAGCAGTTGGAGGACTTCCTACGAGCAGTACTTC
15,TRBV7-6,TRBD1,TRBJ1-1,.,CASSRMGTGGTEAFF,TGTGCCAGCAGCCGAATGGGGACAGGGGGTACTGAAGCTTTCTTT
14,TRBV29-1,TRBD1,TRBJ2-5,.,CSVEATGGAETQYF,TGCAGCGTTGAAGCGACAGGGGGCGCCGAGACCCAGTACTTC
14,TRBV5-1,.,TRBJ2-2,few,CASSLAGLPGELFF,TGCGCCAGCAGCTTGGCCGGGTTACCCGGGGAGCTGTTTTTT
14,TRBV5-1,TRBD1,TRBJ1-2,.,CASSSQDRMGGYTF,TGCGCCAGCAGCTCCCAGGACAGGATGGGTGGCTACACCTTC
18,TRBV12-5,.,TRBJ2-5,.,CASGFGSLEFRFGETQYF,TGTGCTAGTGGTTTCGGGTCGTTGGAGTTCCGTTTCGGAGAGACCCAGTACTTC
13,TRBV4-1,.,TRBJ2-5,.,CASSQDFIETQYF,TGCGCCAGCAGCCAAGACTTTATTGAGACCCAGTACTTC
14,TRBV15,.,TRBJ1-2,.,CATSRDLENYGYTF,TGTGCCACCAGCAGAGATTTAGAGAACTATGGCTACACCTTC
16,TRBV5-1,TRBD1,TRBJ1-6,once,CASSPIGGANNSPLHF,TGCGCCAGCAGCCCTATAGGGGGCGCTAATAATTCACCCCTCCACTTT
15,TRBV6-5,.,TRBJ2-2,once,CASSYAGRWPGELFF,TGTGCCAGCAGTTACGCGGGGCGCTGGCCCGGGGAGCTGTTTTTT
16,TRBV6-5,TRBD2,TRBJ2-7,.,CASSYAGGSGAYEQYF,TGTGCCAGCAGTTACGCCGGTGGGAGCGGGGCCTACGAGCAGTACTTC
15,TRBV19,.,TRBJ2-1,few,CASSLGTPSYNEQFF,TGTGCCAGTAGTCTTGGGACCCCCTCCTACAATGAGCAGTTCTTC
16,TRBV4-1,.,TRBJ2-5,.,CASSPHGTSELETQYF,TGCGCCAGCAGCCCCCATGGGACTTCGGAGTTGGAGACCCAGTACTTC
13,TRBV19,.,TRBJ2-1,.,CASSPRGYNEQFF,TGTGCCAGTAGTCCACGAGGGTACAATGAGCAGTTCTTC
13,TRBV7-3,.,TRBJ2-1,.,CASSSQGGNEQFF,TGTGCCAGCAGCTCGCAGGGGGGGAATGAGCAGTTCTTC
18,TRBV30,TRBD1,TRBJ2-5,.,CAWSVQLFGQAVRETQYF,TGTGCCTGGAGTGTACAATTATTCGGACAGGCCGTTCGTGAGACCCAGTACTTC
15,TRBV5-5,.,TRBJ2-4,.,CASSSTQGSKNIQYF,TGTGCCAGCAGCTCCACGCAGGGATCCAAAAACATTCAGTACTTC
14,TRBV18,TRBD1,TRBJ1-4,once,CASSPQGAGEKLFF,TGTGCCAGCTCACCACAGGGGGCGGGAGAAAAACTGTTTTTT
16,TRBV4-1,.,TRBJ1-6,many,CASSQDQGGHSSPLHF,TGCGCCAGCAGCCAAGATCAGGGAGGGCATTCTTCACCCCTCCACTTT
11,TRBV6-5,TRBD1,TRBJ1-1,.,CASIGGAYAFF,TGTGCCAGCATAGGGGGCGCTTACGCTTTCTTT
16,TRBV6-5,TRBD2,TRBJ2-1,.,CASSLLAGGGYNEQFF,TGTGCCAGCAGTTTGCTAGCGGGAGGGGGCTACAATGAGCAGTTCTTC
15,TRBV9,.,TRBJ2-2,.,CASRAGSDHTGELFF,TGTGCCAGCAGAGCAGGGAGTGACCACACCGGGGAGCTGTTTTTT
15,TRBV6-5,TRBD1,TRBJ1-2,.,CASSYGDRGNYGYTF,TGTGCCAGCAGTTACGGGGACAGGGGAAACTATGGCTACACCTTC